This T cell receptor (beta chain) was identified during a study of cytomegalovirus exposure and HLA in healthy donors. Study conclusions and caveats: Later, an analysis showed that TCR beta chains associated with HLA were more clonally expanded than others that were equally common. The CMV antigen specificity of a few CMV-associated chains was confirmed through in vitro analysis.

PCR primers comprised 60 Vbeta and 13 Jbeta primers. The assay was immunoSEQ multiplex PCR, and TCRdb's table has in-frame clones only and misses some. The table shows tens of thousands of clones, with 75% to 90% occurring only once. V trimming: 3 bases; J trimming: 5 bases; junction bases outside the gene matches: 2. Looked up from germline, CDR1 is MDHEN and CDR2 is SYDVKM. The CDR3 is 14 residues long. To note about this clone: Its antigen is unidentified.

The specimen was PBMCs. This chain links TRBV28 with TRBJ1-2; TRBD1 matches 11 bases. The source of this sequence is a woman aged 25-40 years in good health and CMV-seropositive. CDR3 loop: CASSFGTGGYGYTF. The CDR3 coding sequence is TGTGCCAGCAGTTTTGGGACAGGGGGATATGGCTACACCTTC.